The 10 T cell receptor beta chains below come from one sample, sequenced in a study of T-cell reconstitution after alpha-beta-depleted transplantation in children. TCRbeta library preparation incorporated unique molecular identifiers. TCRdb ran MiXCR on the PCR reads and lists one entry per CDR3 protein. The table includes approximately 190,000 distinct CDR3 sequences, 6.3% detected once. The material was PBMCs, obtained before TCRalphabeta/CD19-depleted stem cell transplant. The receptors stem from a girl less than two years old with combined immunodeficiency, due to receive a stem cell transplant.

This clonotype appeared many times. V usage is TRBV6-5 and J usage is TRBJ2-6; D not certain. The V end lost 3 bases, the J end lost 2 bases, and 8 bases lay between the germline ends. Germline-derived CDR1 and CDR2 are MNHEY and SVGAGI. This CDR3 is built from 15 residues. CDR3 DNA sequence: TGTGCCAGCAGTTATGTACAGACTGGGGCCAACGTCCTGACTTTC. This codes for CASSYVQTGANVLTF.

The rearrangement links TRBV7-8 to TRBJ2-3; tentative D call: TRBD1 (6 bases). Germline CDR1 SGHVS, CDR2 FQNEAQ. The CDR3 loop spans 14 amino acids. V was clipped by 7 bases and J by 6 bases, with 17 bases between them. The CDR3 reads CASTWDNMGDTQYF. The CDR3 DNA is TGTGCCAGCACCTGGGACAACATGGGGGATACGCAGTATTTT.

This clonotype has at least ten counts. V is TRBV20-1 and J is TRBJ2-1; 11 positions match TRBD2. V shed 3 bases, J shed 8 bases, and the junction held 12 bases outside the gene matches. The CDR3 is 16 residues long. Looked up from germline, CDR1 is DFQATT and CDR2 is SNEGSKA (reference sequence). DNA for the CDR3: TGCAGTGCTAGGACAGGGAGGCTAGCGGGAGGAGATGAGCAGTTCTTC. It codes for CSARTGRLAGGDEQFF.

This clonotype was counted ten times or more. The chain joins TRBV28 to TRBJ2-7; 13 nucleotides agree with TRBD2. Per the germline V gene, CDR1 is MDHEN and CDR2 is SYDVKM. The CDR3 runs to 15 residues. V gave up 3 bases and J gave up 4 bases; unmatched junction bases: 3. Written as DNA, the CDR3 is TGTGCCAGCAGTTTCCAGGGACTAGCGGGATACGAGCAGTACTTC. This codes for CASSFQGLAGYEQYF.

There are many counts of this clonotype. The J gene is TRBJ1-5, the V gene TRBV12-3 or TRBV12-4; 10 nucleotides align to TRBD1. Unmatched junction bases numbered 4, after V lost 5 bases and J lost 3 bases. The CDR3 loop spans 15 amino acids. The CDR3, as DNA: TGTGCCAGCAGTCGACAGGGGGCGGACAATCAGCCCCAGCATTTT. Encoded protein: CASSRQGADNQPQHF.

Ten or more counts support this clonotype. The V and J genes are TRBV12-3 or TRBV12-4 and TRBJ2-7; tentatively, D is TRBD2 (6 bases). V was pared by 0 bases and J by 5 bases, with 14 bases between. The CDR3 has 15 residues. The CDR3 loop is CASSLALGWGDEQYF. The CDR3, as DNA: TGTGCCAGCAGTTTAGCGCTAGGGTGGGGGGACGAGCAGTACTTC.

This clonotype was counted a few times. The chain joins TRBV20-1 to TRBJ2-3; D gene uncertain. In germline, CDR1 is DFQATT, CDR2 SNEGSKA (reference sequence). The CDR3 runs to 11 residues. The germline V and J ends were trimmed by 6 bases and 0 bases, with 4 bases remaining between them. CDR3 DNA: TGCAGTGCGGCTAGCACAGATACGCAGTATTTT. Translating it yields CSAASTDTQYF.

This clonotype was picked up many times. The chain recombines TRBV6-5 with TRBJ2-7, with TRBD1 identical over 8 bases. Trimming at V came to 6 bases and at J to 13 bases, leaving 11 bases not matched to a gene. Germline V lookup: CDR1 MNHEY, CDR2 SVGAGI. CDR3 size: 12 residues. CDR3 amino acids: CASSLTGGFLYF. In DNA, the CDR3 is TGTGCCAGCAGCCTAACAGGGGGTTTTCTATACTTC.

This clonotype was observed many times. The CDR3 spells CASSPARVTYNEQFF. CDR3 DNA: TGTGCCAGCAGCCCGGCCAGGGTAACCTACAATGAGCAGTTCTTC. The chain joins TRBV6-5 to TRBJ2-1, with a weak D call TRBD1 (5 bases). This CDR3 comprises 15 residues. The V end was cut by 6 bases, the J end by 2 bases, with 14 bases between. Germline CDR1 reads MNHEY; CDR2 reads SVGAGI.

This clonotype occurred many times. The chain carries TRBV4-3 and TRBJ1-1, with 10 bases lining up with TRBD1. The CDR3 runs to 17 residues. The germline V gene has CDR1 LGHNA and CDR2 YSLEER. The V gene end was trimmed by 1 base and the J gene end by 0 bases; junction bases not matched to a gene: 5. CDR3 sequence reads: CASSQGTGGLMNTEAFF. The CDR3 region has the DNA TGCGCCAGCAGCCAAGGGACAGGGGGTCTCATGAACACTGAAGCTTTCTTT.